Below, 26 T cell receptor beta chains from the same sample are listed, as sequenced in a study of blood T cells in healthy people across ages. Sample-barcoded 5' priming and a J-beta primer mix drove a second PCR of about 6 to 11 cycles. TCRdb re-derived calls from the 5' RACE reads in MiXCR, one entry per CDR3 protein. The data show about 800,000 distinct CDR3 sequences, about 46% seen once. Sequenced material: blood. The receptors here all came from a man aged 80 or over in good health.

V usage is TRBV5-1 and J usage is TRBJ2-3; D is unclear. V dropped 0 bases and J dropped 5 bases, with 19 bases sitting between them. The CDR3 is 17 amino acids. Germline CDR1 is SGHRS and CDR2 is YFSETQ. CDR3 sequence: CASSLGSGPTSGDTQYF. In DNA form, the CDR3 reads TGCGCCAGCAGCTTGGGATCTGGGCCGACCTCCGGAGATACGCAGTATTTT.

This rearrangement joins TRBV29-1 to TRBJ2-7, with unresolved D. V was cut by 0 bases and J by 1 base, with 13 bases left in between. The CDR3 covers 15 residues. CDR1 and CDR2 from the germline V gene are SQVTM and ANQGSEA. In DNA form, the CDR3 reads TGCAGCGTTGAAGACCCCGCGATAGGATCCTACGAGCAGTACTTC. Its protein product is CSVEDPAIGSYEQYF.

This clonotype has just a few counts. The rearrangement links TRBV29-1 to TRBJ2-1; possibly TRBD1 or TRBD2 for D (5 bases each). The V gene's germline CDR1 is SQVTM and CDR2 ANQGSEA. V was cut by 3 bases and J by 1 base, with 19 bases left in between. This CDR3 has 17 amino acids. CDR3 loop: CSVEVRVGSKSYNEQFF. The CDR3 nucleotides are TGCAGCGTTGAGGTCAGGGTGGGGAGTAAGTCCTACAATGAGCAGTTCTTC.

V and J are TRBV6-6 and TRBJ1-2; D call uncertain. The V and J ends lost 6 bases and 8 bases respectively, with 19 bases between them. CDR1 and CDR2 (germline): MNHNY, SVGAGI (reference sequence). The CDR3 is 14 amino acids. This CDR3 is CASSPVGEVRGYTF. CDR3 DNA sequence: TGTGCCAGCAGCCCTGTGGGAGAGGTGCGGGGCTACACCTTC.

V gene TRBV6-2 or TRBV6-3 combines with J gene TRBJ2-5; maybe TRBD1 (5 bases). In germline, CDR1 is MNHEY, CDR2 SVGEGT. This CDR3 is 14 amino acids long. Trimming stripped 6 bases from V and 14 bases from J, with 25 bases between. Written as DNA, the CDR3 is TGTGCCAGCAGGGCCGGAGCAGGGCCAGCTACCGCCTACTTC. This gives the protein CASRAGAGPATAYF.

The table lists this clonotype with a few counts. The rearrangement joins TRBV7-2 to TRBJ1-1; 7 bases map to TRBD1. V lost 6 bases and J lost 4; bases outside the gene matches: 11. The CDR3 consists of 15 residues. Germline loops: CDR1 SGHTA, CDR2 FQGNSA. CDR3 region: CASRIIQGEGTEAFF. The DNA of the CDR3 is TGTGCCAGCAGGATAATCCAGGGGGAGGGCACTGAAGCTTTCTTT.

The genes are TRBV29-1 and TRBJ2-4; D might be TRBD1 or TRBD2, each matching 6 bases. V lost 0 bases to trimming and J lost 1 base, with 19 bases between them. Per the germline V gene, CDR1 is SQVTM and CDR2 is ANQGSEA. The CDR3 contains 18 residues. CDR3 region: CSVEDTGPEGVAKNIQYF. CDR3 in DNA: TGCAGCGTTGAAGATACAGGGCCGGAGGGGGTGGCCAAAAACATTCAGTACTTC.

This clonotype was seen ten or more times. For the CDR3, the DNA is TGTGCCAGCAGCACAGCAGAGAACACCGGGGAGCTGTTTTTT. Its protein product is CASSTAENTGELFF. The chain uses TRBV12-3 or TRBV12-4 and TRBJ2-2; D not certain. Trimming removed 6 bases from V and 1 base from J, with 9 bases in between. The CDR3 covers 14 residues.

This chain joins TRBV5-1 and TRBJ2-1, with 10 positions matching TRBD1. V gave up 4 bases and J gave up 13 bases; unmatched junction bases: 11. The CDR3 contains 14 residues. Germline CDR1 reads SGHRS; CDR2 reads YFSETQ. In DNA, the CDR3 is TGCGCCAGCAGCGTCCGGGACAGGGGAGAGACCCAGTTCTTC. Translating gives CASSVRDRGETQFF. Based on the CDR3 plus reference TRBV5-1 and TRBJ2-1, the full variable domain is KAGVTQTPRYLIKTRGQQVTLSCSPISGHRSVSWYQQTPGQGLQFLFEYFSETQRNKGNFPGRFSGRQFSNSRSEMNVSTLELGDSALYLCASSVRDRGETQFFGPGTRLTVL.

This rearrangement joins TRBV7-2 to TRBJ2-5; D might be TRBD1 (5 bases). Germline-derived CDR1 and CDR2 are SGHTA and FQGNSA. This CDR3 is built from 13 residues. Trimming stripped 2 bases from V and 5 bases from J, with 9 bases between. The CDR3 nucleotides are TGTGCCAGCAGCTTACCCCCAGGGGAGACCCAGTACTTC. Translated, it gives CASSLPPGETQYF.

Ten or more counts support this clonotype. The CDR3 DNA reads as TGTGCCATCAGGACGGGATCCCCAACCTACGAGCAGTACTTC. This sequence encodes CAIRTGSPTYEQYF. The chain is built from TRBV10-3 and TRBJ2-7, with D perhaps matching TRBD2 (5 bases). The CDR3 runs 14 residues. In germline, CDR1 is ENHRY, CDR2 SYGVKD. The germline V and J ends were trimmed by 6 bases and 2 bases, with 14 bases remaining between them.

This sequence joins TRBV3-1 and TRBJ2-3, with 11 bases identical to TRBD2. V gave up 4 bases and J gave up 6 bases; unmatched junction bases: 6. Looked up from germline, CDR1 is LGHDT and CDR2 is YNNKEL (reference sequence). The CDR3 runs to 15 residues. The DNA of the CDR3 is TGTGCCAGCAGCCCAATTGGGACTAGCGGCGATACGCAGTATTTT. Amino acid sequence: CASSPIGTSGDTQYF.

This clonotype came up once. The chain combines TRBV20-1 with TRBJ2-3; 9 positions agree with TRBD2. This CDR3 spans 17 amino acids. The germline gives CDR1 DFQATT, CDR2 SNEGSKA (reference sequence). Trimming at V came to 3 bases and at J to 0 bases, leaving 10 bases not matched to a gene. The CDR3 DNA follows: TGCAGTGCTAGTGGGTCTAGCGGGGTACCTAGCACAGATACGCAGTATTTT. Its translation: CSASGSSGVPSTDTQYF.

In this sample, this clonotype turned up a few times. The chain couples TRBV12-3 or TRBV12-4 to TRBJ2-3, with 11 bases aligning to TRBD2. Trimming removed 3 bases from V and 6 bases from J; junction bases left unmatched: 8. This CDR3 region has 16 residues. In DNA, the CDR3 is TGTGCCAGCAGTTTTTCCACTAGCGGGAGTGCGGATACGCAGTATTTT. Translation: CASSFSTSGSADTQYF.

V gene TRBV20-1 combines with J gene TRBJ2-1; possible D gene TRBD2, 5 bases. CDR1 and CDR2 from the germline V gene are DFQATT and SNEGSKA (reference sequence). CDR3 length equals 13 residues. Trimming pared 5 bases from V and 6 bases from J, leaving 14 bases between. The CDR3 DNA is TGCAGTGCTTTTGGTGGCGGGTCCAATGAGCAGTTCTTC. Translating it yields CSAFGGGSNEQFF.

The V and J genes are TRBV28 and TRBJ2-5, with 11 bases lining up with TRBD1. The ends lost 5 bases at V and 1 base at J; junction bases unmatched: 6. The CDR3 consists of 16 residues. Germline lookup yields CDR1 MDHEN and CDR2 SYDVKM. CDR3 residues: CASSAGTGGFQETQYF. The DNA for the CDR3 is TGTGCCAGCAGTGCCGGGACAGGGGGTTTCCAAGAGACCCAGTACTTC.

This clonotype came up a few times. The chain joins TRBV5-8 to TRBJ2-1, with 8 bases aligning to TRBD2. The CDR3 spans 14 residues. The germline CDR1 and CDR2 sequences are SGHTS and YDEGEE. V lost 4 bases and J lost 8; bases outside the gene matches: 8. CDR3 protein: CASSPGLAGYEQFF. The CDR3 DNA sequence: TGTGCCAGCAGCCCGGGTTTAGCGGGATATGAGCAGTTCTTC.

Here the CDR3 DNA reads TGTGCCTGGAGGGGGATCCCTAGCAAAGAGACCCAGTACTTC. Its translation: CAWRGIPSKETQYF. The rearrangement uses TRBV30 and TRBJ2-5; TRBD2 might be the D (5 bases). The V gene lost 3 bases and the J gene lost 3 bases, with 14 bases spanning the gap. The CDR3 has 14 amino acids. Germline CDR1 GTSNPN, CDR2 SVGIG (reference sequence).

The rearrangement links TRBV24-1 to TRBJ2-7; TRBD2 matches 9 bases. The CDR3 is made up of 18 amino acids. Germline V gene lookup returns CDR1 KGHDR and CDR2 SFDVKD. The trim removed 4 bases at V and 7 bases at J, leaving 19 bases unmatched. CDR3 bases: TGTGCCACCAGTGACGGGCAGATGGGCGGGAGGGCCTACAATGAGCAGTACTTC. Residues: CATSDGQMGGRAYNEQYF.

This clonotype has a single count. V gene TRBV5-7 combines with J gene TRBJ2-1, with D unclear. TRBV5-7 is an ORF, and what it does is uncertain. Deletions cut 2 bases from V and 4 bases from J, with 13 bases between. The CDR3 is 15 residues long. The CDR3 protein is CASSFYTLVYNEQFF. In DNA form, the CDR3 reads TGTGCCAGCAGCTTTTATACGTTGGTTTACAATGAGCAGTTCTTC.

The chain joins TRBV3-1 to TRBJ2-5; 12 bases line up with TRBD2. The CDR3 totals 16 residues. Germline lookup yields CDR1 LGHDT and CDR2 YNNKEL (reference sequence). Losses at the gene ends were 6 bases for V and 5 bases for J; bases not matched to a gene: 10. CDR3: CASSRGLAGTDETQYF. Here the CDR3 DNA reads TGTGCCAGCAGTAGAGGACTAGCGGGGACGGACGAGACCCAGTACTTC.

The rearrangement links TRBV5-1 to TRBJ1-2; D not certain. Germline assignment: CDR1 SGHRS and CDR2 YFSETQ. V was cut by 0 bases and J by 1 base, with 7 bases left in between. The CDR3 runs to 14 residues. CDR3 amino acids: CASSLDGFNYGYTF. CDR3 sequence (DNA): TGCGCCAGCAGCTTGGACGGCTTTAACTATGGCTACACCTTC.

This chain joins TRBV29-1 and TRBJ1-6; a weak D match, TRBD1 (6 bases). Looked up from germline, CDR1 is SQVTM and CDR2 is ANQGSEA. CDR3 length: 13 amino acids. Trimming removed 6 bases from V and 9 bases from J, with 15 bases in between. CDR3 region: CSVRTAESSPLHF. CDR3 in DNA: TGCAGCGTCCGGACAGCGGAATCTTCACCCCTCCACTTT.

The CDR3 DNA follows: TGTGCCAGCAGCAGGGTGGGAAATGAAAAACTGTTTTTT. It specifies CASSRVGNEKLFF. V and J are TRBV6-5 and TRBJ1-4, with a possible D match to TRBD1 (5 bases). The CDR3 covers 13 residues. Germline V CDR1 and CDR2: MNHEY, SVGAGI. V was shortened by 6 bases and J by 5 bases, with 10 bases between the two germline ends.

This rearrangement joins TRBV19 to TRBJ2-3, with 10 positions matching TRBD2. The CDR3 covers 15 residues. V was pared by 9 bases and J by 4 bases, with 10 bases of the junction left unmatched. Germline V gene lookup returns CDR1 LNHDA and CDR2 SQIVND (reference sequence). The CDR3 bases are TGTGCCAGCGTATCTAGCGGGAGTGTCGCAGATACGCAGTATTTT. Its translation is CASVSSGSVADTQYF.

This clonotype came up a few times. The rearrangement links TRBV9 to TRBJ2-7; no reliable D call. The CDR3 length is 13 residues. Trimming cost V 1 base and J 5 bases, with 10 bases left between them. Germline lookup yields CDR1 SGDLS and CDR2 YYNGEE. CDR3 region: CASSVFLRNEQYF. CDR3 coding DNA: TGTGCCAGCAGCGTATTCTTGAGAAACGAGCAGTACTTC.